A single sample is the source of the 22 T cell receptor beta chains below, sequenced in a study of blood T cells in healthy people across ages. It was with a sample-barcoded 5' primer and a J-beta primer mix that a second PCR of roughly 7 to 12 cycles was run. TCRdb re-analysed the 5' RACE reads in MiXCR, keeping a single row per CDR3 protein. The sample lists about 1.8 million distinct CDR3 sequences, about 50% occurring once. The sequenced sample was blood. Receptors were obtained from a woman in her forties in good health.

The chain carries TRBV20-1 and TRBJ2-1; D not resolved. Trimming shortened V by 4 bases and J by 6 bases, and 16 bases separated the two germline ends. The germline V gene has CDR1 DFQATT and CDR2 SNEGSKA (reference sequence). This CDR3 region has 14 residues. The CDR3 is CSATSPWSLNEQFF. CDR3 in DNA: TGCAGTGCTACCTCCCCTTGGTCCCTCAATGAGCAGTTCTTC.

V is TRBV9 and J is TRBJ2-1; D possibly matches TRBD1 or TRBD2 (5 bases each). Germline loops: CDR1 SGDLS, CDR2 YYNGEE. The CDR3 is 14 amino acids. V dropped 0 bases and J dropped 8 bases, with 12 bases sitting between them. This CDR3 is CASSVVPTGHEQFF. The CDR3 DNA sequence: TGTGCCAGCAGCGTAGTCCCTACGGGGCATGAGCAGTTCTTC. The variable domain in full, completed from reference TRBV9 and TRBJ2-1, reads DSGVTQTPKHLITATGQRVTLRCSPRSGDLSVYWYQQSLDQGLQFLIQYYNGEERAKGNILERFSAQQFPDLHSELNLSSLELGDSALYFCASSVVPTGHEQFFGPGTRLTVL.

V and J are TRBV28 and TRBJ2-1, with 11 bases aligning to TRBD2. Per the germline V gene, CDR1 is MDHEN and CDR2 is SYDVKM. V trimming: 6 bases; J trimming: 1 base; junction bases outside the gene matches: 11. This CDR3 has 18 amino acids. The DNA of the CDR3 is TGTGCCAGCAGGGGTAGCGGGGGGGACCGACATTCCTACAATGAGCAGTTCTTC. Its protein is CASRGSGGDRHSYNEQFF.

The sample holds a few counts of this clonotype. The chain combines TRBV7-2 with TRBJ2-7; no clear D gene. Trimming shortened V by 3 bases and J by 10 bases, and 13 bases separated the two germline ends. Germline CDR1 reads SGHTA; CDR2 reads FQGNSA. The CDR3 loop spans 12 amino acids. The CDR3, as DNA: TGTGCCAGCAGCTTCGACCAGTTGGCCCAGTACTTC. Translated, it gives CASSFDQLAQYF.

The rearrangement uses TRBV27 and TRBJ2-5; 9 nucleotides line up with TRBD1. With V trimmed by 3 bases and J by 11 bases, 10 bases remained unmatched. This CDR3 comprises 14 residues. Germline CDR1 and CDR2: MNHEY and SMNVEV (reference sequence). CDR3 residues: CASSLDRGKNEQYF. The CDR3 nucleotides read TGTGCCAGCAGTTTGGACAGGGGAAAGAATGAGCAGTACTTC.

The rearrangement uses TRBV15 and TRBJ2-1, with 9 bases fitting TRBD1. Germline V gene data show CDR1 as LNHNV and CDR2 as YYDKDF (reference sequence). This CDR3 contains 16 residues. V shed 3 bases, J shed 4 bases, and the junction held 7 bases outside the gene matches. CDR3 DNA: TGTGCCACCAGCAGGGCACCGGGACAGGGATACAATGAGCAGTTCTTC. It translates to CATSRAPGQGYNEQFF.

The chain couples TRBV6-1 to TRBJ2-5, with 10 positions matching TRBD2. Trimming at V came to 7 bases and at J to 5 bases, leaving 7 bases not matched to a gene. CDR3 size: 14 residues. CDR1 MNHNS and CDR2 SASEGT come from the germline V gene. In DNA form, the CDR3 reads TGTGCCAGCAAGCAGCGGGGGGGAGGGGAGACCCAGTACTTC. This translates into CASKQRGGGETQYF.

Ten or more counts support this clonotype. The V gene is TRBV29-1, the J gene TRBJ2-1; 14 nucleotides agree with TRBD2. Germline loops: CDR1 SQVTM, CDR2 ANQGSEA. CDR3 length: 16 residues. The ends lost 0 bases at V and 11 bases at J; junction bases unmatched: 9. The CDR3 loop is CSVEDRSGTSGGKQFF. The CDR3 DNA follows: TGCAGCGTTGAAGATCGAAGTGGGACTAGCGGGGGTAAGCAGTTCTTC.

This clonotype was detected a few times. J is TRBJ2-1 and V is TRBV20-1, with TRBD2 matching over 7 bases. The end of the DNA is better explained by TRBJ2-7, so the J call may be wrong. The CDR3 loop spans 14 amino acids. CDR1 is DFQATT and CDR2 is SNEGSKA in the germline V gene (reference sequence). CDR3 protein: CSARRRGNYNEQYF. The CDR3 DNA follows: TGCAGTGCTAGACGGCGGGGGAACTACAATGAGCAGTACTTC.

In its sample, this clonotype was seen a few times. The gene calls are TRBV2 and TRBJ2-3; TRBD2 is a possible D gene (6 bases). Trimming took off 7 bases at V and 9 bases at J, with 23 bases between the two ends. The length of the CDR3 is 15 residues. CDR1 SNHLY and CDR2 FYNNEI come from the germline V gene. The CDR3 here is CASTEGLLTLFTQYF. CDR3 coding DNA: TGTGCCAGCACGGAGGGTCTCTTGACCCTTTTCACGCAGTATTTT.

This clonotype was observed a handful of times. The rearrangement links TRBV11-2 to TRBJ2-7, with a weak D call TRBD2 (5 bases). V was clipped by 3 bases and J by 6 bases, with 9 bases between them. CDR3 length: 12 amino acids. Germline CDR1 is SGHAT and CDR2 is FQNNGV. This CDR3 is CASSFRGPEQYF. The CDR3 nucleotides read TGTGCCAGCAGCTTCCGAGGGCCCGAGCAGTACTTC.

This clonotype was found a few times. The chain combines TRBV7-2 with TRBJ2-7; D could derive from TRBD1 or TRBD2 (5 bases each). The CDR3 length is 17 residues. V lost 2 bases and J 0 bases, leaving 17 bases between the germline ends. Germline loops: CDR1 SGHTA, CDR2 FQGNSA. The CDR3 coding sequence is TGTGCCAGCAGCTTATTCAGGGCGTTGGACTCCTCCTACGAGCAGTACTTC. It codes for CASSLFRALDSSYEQYF.

The rearrangement uses TRBV29-1 and TRBJ2-3; a weak D match, TRBD2 (7 bases). The V gene lost 7 bases and the J gene lost 0 bases, with 17 bases spanning the gap. The CDR3 loop spans 15 amino acids. CDR1 is SQVTM, CDR2 ANQGSEA, per germline. As DNA, the CDR3 is TGCAGCGCTGACCCGGGGGGCCCTAGCACAGATACGCAGTATTTT. It specifies CSADPGGPSTDTQYF.

Only a few counts were recorded for this clonotype. With a much larger clone just one base away, this may be a read error. The genes are TRBV7-2 and TRBJ2-3; a possible D gene is TRBD2 (7 bases). V dropped 5 bases and J dropped 5 bases, with 14 bases sitting between them. Germline V gene sequence: CDR1 SGHTA, CDR2 FQGNSA. This CDR3 is 14 amino acids long. CDR3 sequence: CASSVGGAIDTQYF. The DNA for the CDR3 is TGTGCCAGCAGCGTAGGGGGGGCAATAGATACGCAGTATTTT.

This sequence joins TRBV27 and TRBJ1-2; the match to TRBD1 covers 7 bases. V was pared by 7 bases and J by 6 bases, with 11 bases of the junction left unmatched. Germline assignment: CDR1 MNHEY and CDR2 SMNVEV (reference sequence). The CDR3 length is 14 residues. CDR3 residues: CASNDWAGGNGYTF. Here the CDR3 DNA reads TGTGCCAGCAATGATTGGGCAGGGGGAAATGGCTACACCTTC.

V and J are TRBV6-6 and TRBJ2-7; 10 positions agree with TRBD1. The CDR3 contains 17 residues. Germline values: CDR1 MNHNY, CDR2 SVGAGI (reference sequence). V shed 6 bases, J shed 0 bases, and the junction held 11 bases outside the gene matches. The CDR3 sequence is CASRGQGIRDGSYEQYF. The CDR3 DNA reads TGTGCCAGCAGGGGACAGGGGATTCGAGACGGCTCCTACGAGCAGTACTTC.

The chain uses TRBV10-2 and TRBJ2-7; 12 bases map to TRBD2. CDR3 length: 14 residues. Germline V gene lookup returns CDR1 WSHSY and CDR2 SAAADI. V gave up 6 bases and J gave up 5 bases; unmatched junction bases: 5. CDR3 sequence reads: CASRTSGGPHEQYF. The CDR3 DNA reads TGCGCCAGCAGGACTAGCGGGGGTCCCCACGAGCAGTACTTC.

The gene calls are TRBV6-5 and TRBJ1-4; maybe TRBD1 (5 bases). The germline V and J ends were trimmed by 2 bases and 4 bases, with 11 bases remaining between them. There are 15 residues in the CDR3. Germline V CDR1 and CDR2: MNHEY, SVGAGI. CDR3 DNA: TGTGCCAGCAGTTACGGGGGGGGGATTAATGAAAAACTGTTTTTT. It encodes CASSYGGGINEKLFF.

Turning to this clonotype: One end of the junction varies from germline; a read error may be responsible. The V and J genes are TRBV7-7 and TRBJ2-4, with 9 bases lining up with TRBD1. With the DNA end fitting TRBJ2-7 better, the J assignment may be wrong. Per the germline V gene, CDR1 is SSHAT and CDR2 is FNYEAQ (reference sequence). The CDR3 is 14 amino acids. The CDR3 coding sequence is TGTGCTAGCAGCCCGGGGACAGGGCACTACGAGCAGTACTTC. Residues: CASSPGTGHYEQYF.

The rearrangement links TRBV6-2 or TRBV6-3 to TRBJ1-2, with D perhaps matching TRBD1 (6 bases). This CDR3 region has 15 residues. Trimming cost V 6 bases and J 1 base, with 15 bases left between them. CDR1 MNHEY and CDR2 SVGEGT come from the germline V gene. The CDR3 region is CASRQDSRDNYGYTF. Here the CDR3 DNA reads TGTGCCAGCAGACAGGACAGCAGGGATAACTATGGCTACACCTTC.

The rearrangement joins TRBV7-8 to TRBJ1-6; 9 bases are shared with TRBD1. Germline V CDR1 and CDR2: SGHVS, FQNEAQ. V gave up 5 bases and J gave up 8 bases; unmatched junction bases: 10. The CDR3 is 16 amino acids. Written as DNA, the CDR3 is TGTGCCAGCAGCCCACAGGGGGCTCTTTCAGATTCACCCCTCCACTTT. It encodes CASSPQGALSDSPLHF.

The chain joins TRBV7-2 to TRBJ2-3, with D unresolved. The CDR3 extends over 16 amino acids. Per the germline V gene, CDR1 is SGHTA and CDR2 is FQGNSA. V lost 4 bases, J lost 0 bases, and 14 bases lay in between. CDR3 loop: CASSSRPSTSTDTQYF. The CDR3 bases are TGTGCCAGCAGCTCAAGGCCCAGCACTAGCACAGATACGCAGTATTTT.